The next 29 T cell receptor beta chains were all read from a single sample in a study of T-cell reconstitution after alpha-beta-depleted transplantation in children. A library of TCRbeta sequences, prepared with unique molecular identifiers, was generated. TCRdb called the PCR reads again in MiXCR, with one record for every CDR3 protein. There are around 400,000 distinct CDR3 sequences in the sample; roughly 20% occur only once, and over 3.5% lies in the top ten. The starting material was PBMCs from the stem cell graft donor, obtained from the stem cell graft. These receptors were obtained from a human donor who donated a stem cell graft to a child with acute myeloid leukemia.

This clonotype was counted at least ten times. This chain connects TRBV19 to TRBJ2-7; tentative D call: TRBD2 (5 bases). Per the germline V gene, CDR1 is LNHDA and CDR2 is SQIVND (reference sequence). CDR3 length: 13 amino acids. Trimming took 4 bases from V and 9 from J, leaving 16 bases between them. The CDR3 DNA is TGTGCCAGTAGTACCGACTACTATAGTGTGCAGTACTTC. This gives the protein CASSTDYYSVQYF.

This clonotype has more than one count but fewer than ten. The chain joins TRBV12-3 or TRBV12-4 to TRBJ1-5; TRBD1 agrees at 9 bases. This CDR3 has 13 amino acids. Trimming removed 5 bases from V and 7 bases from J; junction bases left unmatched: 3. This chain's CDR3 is CASSGTGYQPQHF. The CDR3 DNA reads TGTGCCAGCAGTGGGACAGGGTACCAGCCCCAGCATTTT.

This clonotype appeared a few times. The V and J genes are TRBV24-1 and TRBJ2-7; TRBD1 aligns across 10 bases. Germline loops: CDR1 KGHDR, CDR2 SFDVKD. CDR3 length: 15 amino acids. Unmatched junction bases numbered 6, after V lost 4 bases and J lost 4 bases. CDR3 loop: CATSDRTGGRYEQYF. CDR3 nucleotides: TGTGCCACCAGTGACAGGACAGGGGGTCGGTACGAGCAGTACTTC.

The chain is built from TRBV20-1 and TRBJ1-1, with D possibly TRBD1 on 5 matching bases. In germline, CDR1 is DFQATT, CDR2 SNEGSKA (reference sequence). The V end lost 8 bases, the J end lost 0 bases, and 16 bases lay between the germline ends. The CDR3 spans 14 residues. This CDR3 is CSTRGVKLNTEAFF. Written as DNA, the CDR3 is TGCAGTACCCGGGGCGTCAAGTTGAACACTGAAGCTTTCTTT.

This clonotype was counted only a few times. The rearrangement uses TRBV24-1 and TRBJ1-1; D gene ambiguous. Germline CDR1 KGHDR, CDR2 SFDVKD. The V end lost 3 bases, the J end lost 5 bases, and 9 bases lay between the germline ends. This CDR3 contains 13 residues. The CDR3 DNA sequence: TGTGCCACCAGTGATAGAGCGCGGACTGAAGCTTTCTTT. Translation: CATSDRARTEAFF.

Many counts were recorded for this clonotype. CDR3 bases: TGTGCCAGCAGTTACAGGACAGGGCTCGCCTACAATGAGCAGTTCTTC. This gives the protein CASSYRTGLAYNEQFF. The V and J genes are TRBV6-5 and TRBJ2-1; TRBD1 agrees at 8 bases. With 2 bases clipped from V and 2 bases from J, the junction kept 5 bases outside the gene matches. In germline, CDR1 is MNHEY, CDR2 SVGAGI. This CDR3 is built from 16 residues.

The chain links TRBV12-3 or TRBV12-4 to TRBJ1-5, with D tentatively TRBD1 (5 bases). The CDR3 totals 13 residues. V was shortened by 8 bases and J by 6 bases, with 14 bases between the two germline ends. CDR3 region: CASGSGQGQPQHF. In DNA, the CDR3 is TGTGCCAGCGGTTCAGGGCAGGGTCAGCCCCAGCATTTT.

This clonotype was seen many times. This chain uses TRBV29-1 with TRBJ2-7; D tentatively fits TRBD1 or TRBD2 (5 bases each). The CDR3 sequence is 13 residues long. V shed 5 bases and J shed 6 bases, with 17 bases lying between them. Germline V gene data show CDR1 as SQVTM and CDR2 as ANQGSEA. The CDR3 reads CSVRAVGGSEQYF. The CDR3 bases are TGCAGCGTTAGAGCCGTTGGGGGAAGCGAGCAGTACTTC.

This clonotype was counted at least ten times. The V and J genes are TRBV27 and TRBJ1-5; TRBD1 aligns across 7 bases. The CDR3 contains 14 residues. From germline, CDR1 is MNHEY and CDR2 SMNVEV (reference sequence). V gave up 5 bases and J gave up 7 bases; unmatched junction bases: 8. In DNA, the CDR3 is TGTGCCAGCAGTGATACAGGGGATGCCCAGCCCCAGCATTTT. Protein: CASSDTGDAQPQHF.

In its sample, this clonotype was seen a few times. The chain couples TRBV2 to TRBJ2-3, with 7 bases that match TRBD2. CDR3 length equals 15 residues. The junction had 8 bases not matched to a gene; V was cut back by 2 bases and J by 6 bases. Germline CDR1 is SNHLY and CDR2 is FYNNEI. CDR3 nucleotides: TGTGCCAGCAGTGAAAGGGCTAGCGGAGGGGATACGCAGTATTTT. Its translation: CASSERASGGDTQYF.

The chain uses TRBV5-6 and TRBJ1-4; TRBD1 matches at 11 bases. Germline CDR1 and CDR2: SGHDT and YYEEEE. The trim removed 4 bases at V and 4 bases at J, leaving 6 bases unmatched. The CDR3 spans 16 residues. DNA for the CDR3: TGTGCCAGCAGCCGGGACAGGGGGAATGGTAATGAAAAACTGTTTTTT. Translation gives CASSRDRGNGNEKLFF.

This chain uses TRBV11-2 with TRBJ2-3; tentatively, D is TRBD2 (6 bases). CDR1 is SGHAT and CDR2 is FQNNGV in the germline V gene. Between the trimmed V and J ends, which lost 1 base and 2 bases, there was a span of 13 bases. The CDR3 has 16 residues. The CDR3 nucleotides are TGTGCCAGCAGCTTAGTGAGGGGCGGGAACACAGATACGCAGTATTTT. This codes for CASSLVRGGNTDTQYF.

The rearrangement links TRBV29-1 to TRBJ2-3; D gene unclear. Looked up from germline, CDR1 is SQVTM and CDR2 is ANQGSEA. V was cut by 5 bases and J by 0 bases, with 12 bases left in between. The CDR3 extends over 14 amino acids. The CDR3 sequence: CSVRSEPSTDTQYF. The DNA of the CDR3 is TGCAGCGTTCGATCGGAACCTAGCACAGATACGCAGTATTTT.

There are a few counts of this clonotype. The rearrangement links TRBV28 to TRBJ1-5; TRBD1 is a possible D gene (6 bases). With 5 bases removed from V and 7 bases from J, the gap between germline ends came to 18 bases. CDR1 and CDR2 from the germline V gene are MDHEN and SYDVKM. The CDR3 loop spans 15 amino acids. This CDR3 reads CASSAGQRATQPQHF. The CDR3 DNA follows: TGTGCCAGCAGTGCAGGACAGCGAGCGACACAGCCCCAGCATTTT.

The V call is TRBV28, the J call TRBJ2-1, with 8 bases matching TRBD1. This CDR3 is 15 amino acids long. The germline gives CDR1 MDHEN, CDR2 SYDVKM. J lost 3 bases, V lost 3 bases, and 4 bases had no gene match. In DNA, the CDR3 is TGTGCCAGCAGTTTGTCCGGGACAGGCTACAATGAGCAGTTCTTC. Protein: CASSLSGTGYNEQFF.

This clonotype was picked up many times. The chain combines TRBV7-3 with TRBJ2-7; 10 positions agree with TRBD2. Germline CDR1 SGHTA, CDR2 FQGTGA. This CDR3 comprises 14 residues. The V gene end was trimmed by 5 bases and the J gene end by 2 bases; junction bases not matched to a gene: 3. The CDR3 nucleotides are TGTGCCAGCAGCCTAAGCGGGAGGGCCTACGAGCAGTACTTC. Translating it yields CASSLSGRAYEQYF.

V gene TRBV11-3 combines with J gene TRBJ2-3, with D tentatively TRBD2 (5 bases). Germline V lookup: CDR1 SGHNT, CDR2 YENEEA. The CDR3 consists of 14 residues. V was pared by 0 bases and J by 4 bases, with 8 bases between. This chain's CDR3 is CASSLDASPDTQYF. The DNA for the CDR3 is TGTGCCAGCAGCTTAGATGCTAGCCCAGATACGCAGTATTTT.

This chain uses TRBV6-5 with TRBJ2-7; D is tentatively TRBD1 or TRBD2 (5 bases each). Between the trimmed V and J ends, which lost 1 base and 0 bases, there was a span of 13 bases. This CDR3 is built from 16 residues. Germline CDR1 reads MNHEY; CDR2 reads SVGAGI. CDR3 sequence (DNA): TGTGCCAGCAGTTACTATGGGACGGAAAGCTCCTACGAGCAGTACTTC. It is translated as CASSYYGTESSYEQYF.

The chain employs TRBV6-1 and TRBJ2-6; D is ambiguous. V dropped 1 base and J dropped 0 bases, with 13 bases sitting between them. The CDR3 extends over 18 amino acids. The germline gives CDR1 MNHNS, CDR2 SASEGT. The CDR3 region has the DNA TGTGCCAGCAGTGAAGTGGGCAGCCTCTCCTCTGGGGCCAACGTCCTGACTTTC. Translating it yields CASSEVGSLSSGANVLTF.

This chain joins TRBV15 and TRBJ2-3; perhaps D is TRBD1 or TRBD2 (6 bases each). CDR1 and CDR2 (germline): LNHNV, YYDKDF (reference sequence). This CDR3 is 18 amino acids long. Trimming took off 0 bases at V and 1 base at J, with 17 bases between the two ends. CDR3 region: CATSRDLEGVQRTDTQYF. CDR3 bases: TGTGCCACCAGCAGAGATCTGGAGGGGGTACAACGCACAGATACGCAGTATTTT.

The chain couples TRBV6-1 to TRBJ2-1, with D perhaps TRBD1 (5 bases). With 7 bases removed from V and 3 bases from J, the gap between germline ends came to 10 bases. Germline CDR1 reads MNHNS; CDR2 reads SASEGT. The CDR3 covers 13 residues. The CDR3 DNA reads TGTGCCAGCATTGGAGACAGCTACAATGAGCAGTTCTTC. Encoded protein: CASIGDSYNEQFF.

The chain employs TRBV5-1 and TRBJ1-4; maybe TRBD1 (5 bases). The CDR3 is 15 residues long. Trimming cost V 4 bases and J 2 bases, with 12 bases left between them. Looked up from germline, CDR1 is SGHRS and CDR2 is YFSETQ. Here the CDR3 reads CASSMQGFTNEKLFF. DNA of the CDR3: TGCGCCAGCAGCATGCAGGGTTTTACTAATGAAAAACTGTTTTTT.

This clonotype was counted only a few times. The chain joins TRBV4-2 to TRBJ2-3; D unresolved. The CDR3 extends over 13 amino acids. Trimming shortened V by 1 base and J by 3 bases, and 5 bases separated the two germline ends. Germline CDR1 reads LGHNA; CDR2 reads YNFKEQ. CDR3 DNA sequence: TGTGCCAGCAGCCAAGTCCAAACAGATACGCAGTATTTT. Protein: CASSQVQTDTQYF.

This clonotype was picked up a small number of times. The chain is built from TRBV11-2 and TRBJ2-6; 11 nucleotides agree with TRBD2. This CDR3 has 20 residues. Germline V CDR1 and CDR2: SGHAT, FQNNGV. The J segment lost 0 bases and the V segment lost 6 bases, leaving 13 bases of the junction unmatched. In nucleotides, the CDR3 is TGTGCCAGCAGAACGAAGCTAGCGGGGGGAGGATACTCTGGGGCCAACGTCCTGACTTTC. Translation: CASRTKLAGGGYSGANVLTF.

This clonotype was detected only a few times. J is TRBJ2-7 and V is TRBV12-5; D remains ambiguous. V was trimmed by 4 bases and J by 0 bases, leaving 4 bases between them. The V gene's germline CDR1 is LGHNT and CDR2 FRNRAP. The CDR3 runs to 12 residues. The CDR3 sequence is CASGSSSYEQYF. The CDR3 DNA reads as TGTGCTAGTGGTTCTAGCTCCTACGAGCAGTACTTC.

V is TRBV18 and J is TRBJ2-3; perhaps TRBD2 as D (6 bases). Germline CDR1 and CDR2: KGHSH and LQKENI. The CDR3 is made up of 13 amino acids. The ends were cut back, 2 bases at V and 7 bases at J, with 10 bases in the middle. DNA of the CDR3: TGTGCCAGCTCACCATCGGGGGAGAATACGCAGTATTTT. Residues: CASSPSGENTQYF.

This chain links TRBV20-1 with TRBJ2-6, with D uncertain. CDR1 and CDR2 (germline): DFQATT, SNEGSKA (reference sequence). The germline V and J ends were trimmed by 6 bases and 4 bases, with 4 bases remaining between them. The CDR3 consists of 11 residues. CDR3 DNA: TGCAGTGCGGAGGGGGCCAACGTCCTGACTTTC. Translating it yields CSAEGANVLTF.

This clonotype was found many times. CDR3 in amino acids: CASSYERSTDTQYF. The CDR3 bases are TGTGCCAGCAGTTACGAGCGGAGCACAGATACGCAGTATTTT. V usage is TRBV6-5 and J usage is TRBJ2-3, with D possibly TRBD2 on 5 matching bases. The CDR3 runs to 14 residues. With 2 bases removed from V and 0 bases from J, the gap between germline ends came to 6 bases. The germline CDR1 and CDR2 sequences are MNHEY and SVGAGI.

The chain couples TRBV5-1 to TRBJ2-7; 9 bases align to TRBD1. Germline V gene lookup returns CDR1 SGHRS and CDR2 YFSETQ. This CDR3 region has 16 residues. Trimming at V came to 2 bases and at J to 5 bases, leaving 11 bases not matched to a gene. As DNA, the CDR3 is TGCGCCAGCAGCTTAAAGACCGGGACAGGGAGGAACGAGCAGTACTTC. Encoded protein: CASSLKTGTGRNEQYF.